The present T cell receptor (beta chain) was sequenced within a study of blood T cell repertoires in COVID-19. The assay was immunoSEQ multiplex PCR, and TCRdb's table has in-frame clones only and misses some. The sample holds fewer than 200,000 clones; more than 75% are singletons and the top ten take roughly an eighth. Per germline, CDR1 MDHEN and CDR2 SYDVKM. The length of the CDR3 is 15 residues. The junction had 5 bases not matched to a gene; V was cut back by 3 bases and J by 3 bases. This chain links TRBV28 with TRBJ2-1, with TRBD2 matching over 7 bases. The sequence derives from a woman in her sixties or seventies with COVID-19, enrolled during active disease. The sample taken for sequencing was peripheral blood. Here the CDR3 reads CASSFQRGFYNEQFF. For the CDR3, the DNA is TGTGCCAGCAGTTTCCAGCGGGGATTCTACAATGAGCAGTTCTTC. Together with reference TRBV28 and TRBJ2-1, the CDR3 gives the full variable domain: DVKVTQSSRYLVKRTGEKVFLECVQDMDHENMFWYRQDPGLGLRLIYFSYDVKMKEKGDIPEGYSVSREKKERFSLILESASTNQTSMYLCASSFQRGFYNEQFFGPGTRLTVL.